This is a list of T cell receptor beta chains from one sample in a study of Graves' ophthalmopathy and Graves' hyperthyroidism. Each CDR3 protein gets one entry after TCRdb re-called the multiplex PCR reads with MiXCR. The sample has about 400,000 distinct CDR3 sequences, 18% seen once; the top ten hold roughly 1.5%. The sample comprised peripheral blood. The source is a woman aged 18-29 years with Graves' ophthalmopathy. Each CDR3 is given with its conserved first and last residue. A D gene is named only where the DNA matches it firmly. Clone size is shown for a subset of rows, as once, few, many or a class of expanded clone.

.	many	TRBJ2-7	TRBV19	CASRNRPDEQYF	TGTGCCAGTAGAAACCGCCCTGACGAGCAGTACTTC
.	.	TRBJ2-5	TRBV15	CATSKRMDQETQYF	TGTGCCACCAGCAAAAGGATGGATCAAGAGACCCAGTACTTC
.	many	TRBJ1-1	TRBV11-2	CASSLVYPGNTEAFF	TGTGCCAGCAGCTTAGTTTATCCGGGGAACACTGAAGCTTTCTTT
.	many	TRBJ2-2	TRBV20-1	CSARDRYPGTGELFF	TGCAGTGCTAGAGATCGGTATCCAGGGACCGGGGAGCTGTTTTTT
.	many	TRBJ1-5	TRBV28	CASSLHGNQPQHF	TGTGCCAGCAGTCTACACGGGAATCAGCCCCAGCATTTT
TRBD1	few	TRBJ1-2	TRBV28	CASRQGARGYTF	TGTGCCAGCCGACAGGGGGCAAGAGGCTACACCTTC
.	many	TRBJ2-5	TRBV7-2	CASSLDSTQETQYF	TGTGCCAGCAGCTTAGACAGTACCCAAGAGACCCAGTACTTC
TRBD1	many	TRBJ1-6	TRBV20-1	CSARVPTGGNSPLHF	TGCAGTGCTAGGGTGCCGACAGGGGGAAATTCACCCCTCCACTTT
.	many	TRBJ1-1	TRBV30	CAWSFDRNTEAFF	TGTGCCTGGAGTTTTGACAGGAACACTGAAGCTTTCTTT
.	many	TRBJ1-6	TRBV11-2	CASSFLRETSPLHF	TGTGCCAGCAGCTTTTTGAGGGAAACGTCACCCCTCCACTTT
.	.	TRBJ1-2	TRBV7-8	CASSPKFGDGYTF	TGTGCCAGCAGCCCGAAGTTCGGGGATGGCTACACCTTC
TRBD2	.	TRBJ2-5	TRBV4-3	CASSHTLLTSGREETQYF	TGCGCCAGCAGCCATACCCTCCTGACTAGCGGGAGGGAAGAGACCCAGTACTTC
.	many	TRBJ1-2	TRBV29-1	CSVEPGGSYGYTF	TGCAGCGTTGAACCCGGGGGCAGCTATGGCTACACCTTC
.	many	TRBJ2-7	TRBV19	CASSPGQSAYEQYF	TGTGCCAGTAGTCCAGGACAATCTGCCTACGAGCAGTACTTC
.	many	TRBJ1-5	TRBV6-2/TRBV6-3	CASVSAGGSNQPQHF	TGTGCCAGCGTCTCTGCGGGAGGTAGCAATCAGCCCCAGCATTTT
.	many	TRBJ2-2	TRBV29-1	CSVARLGGGELFF	TGCAGCGTTGCGCGGCTTGGTGGCGGGGAGCTGTTTTTT
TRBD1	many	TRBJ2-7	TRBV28	CASTAGTGGMANHF	TGTGCCAGCACCGCCGGGACAGGGGGCATGGCGAACCACTTC
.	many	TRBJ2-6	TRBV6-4	CASRPHEGAGGANVLTF	TGTGCCAGCAGGCCCCACGAAGGGGCTGGTGGGGCCAACGTCCTGACTTTC
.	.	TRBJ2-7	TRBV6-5	CASSYSQALYEQYF	TGTGCCAGCAGTTACTCTCAGGCCCTCTACGAGCAGTACTTC
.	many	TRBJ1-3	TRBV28	CASSLLGPDSGNTIYF	TGTGCCAGCAGTTTATTGGGACCTGACTCTGGAAACACCATATATTTT
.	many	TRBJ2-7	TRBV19	CASSLSRFYEQYF	TGTGCCAGTAGCTTATCAAGGTTTTACGAGCAGTACTTC
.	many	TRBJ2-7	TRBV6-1	CASSEATGYFLSYEQYF	TGTGCCAGCAGTGAGGCTACAGGTTACTTCCTATCCTACGAGCAGTACTTC
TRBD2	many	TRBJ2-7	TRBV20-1	CSASPSGGPFYEQYF	TGCAGTGCTTCGCCTAGCGGGGGGCCCTTCTACGAGCAGTACTTC
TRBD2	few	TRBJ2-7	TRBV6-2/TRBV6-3	CASSPLAGGSSYEQYF	TGTGCCAGCAGCCCTCTAGCGGGAGGAAGCTCCTACGAGCAGTACTTC
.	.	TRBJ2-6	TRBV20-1	CSVLGRGTSGANVLTF	TGCAGTGTTTTAGGTCGAGGAACGTCTGGGGCCAACGTCCTGACTTTC
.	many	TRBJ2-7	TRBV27	CASSPNSWGGPSYEQYF	TGTGCCAGCAGCCCTAACTCTTGGGGCGGGCCCTCCTACGAGCAGTACTTC
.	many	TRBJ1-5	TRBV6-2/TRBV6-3	CASSYERPQIYSNQPQHF	TGTGCCAGCAGTTACGAGCGGCCTCAGATTTATAGCAATCAGCCCCAGCATTTT
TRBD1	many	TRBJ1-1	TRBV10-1	CASSSSGTGNTEAFF	TGCGCCAGCAGTTCTTCCGGGACAGGGAACACTGAAGCTTTCTTT
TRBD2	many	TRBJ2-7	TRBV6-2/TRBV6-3	CASSHGLAAKEYF	TGTGCCAGCAGTCACGGACTAGCGGCCAAGGAGTACTTC
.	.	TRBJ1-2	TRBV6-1	CASRGGRGYTF	TGTGCCAGCAGGGGGGGTCGTGGCTACACCTTC
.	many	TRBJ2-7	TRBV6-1	CASSRTPLSYEQYF	TGTGCCAGCAGTCGGACCCCGCTCTCCTACGAGCAGTACTTC
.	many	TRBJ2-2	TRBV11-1	CASSFQKDGTNTGELFF	TGTGCCAGCAGCTTCCAAAAGGACGGAACGAACACCGGGGAGCTGTTTTTT
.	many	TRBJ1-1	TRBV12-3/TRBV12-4	CASRDTGFNTEAFF	TGTGCCAGCAGGGATACAGGGTTTAACACTGAAGCTTTCTTT
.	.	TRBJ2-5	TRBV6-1	CASSEWVAPQETQYF	TGTGCCAGCAGTGAATGGGTAGCTCCCCAAGAGACCCAGTACTTC
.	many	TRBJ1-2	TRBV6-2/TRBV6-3	CASSYAGAIYGYTF	TGTGCCAGCAGTTACGCAGGGGCGATCTATGGCTACACCTTC
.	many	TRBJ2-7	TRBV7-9	CASSPRSGRPYEQYF	TGTGCCAGCAGCCCCCGATCCGGCAGACCCTACGAGCAGTACTTC
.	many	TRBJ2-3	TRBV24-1	CATSDIRATTTDTQYF	TGTGCCACCAGTGATATCCGAGCGACCACCACAGATACGCAGTATTTT
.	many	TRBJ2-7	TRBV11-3	CASSLEYPQNEQYF	TGTGCCAGCAGCTTAGAGTACCCCCAAAACGAGCAGTACTTC
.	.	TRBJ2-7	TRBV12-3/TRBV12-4	CASSRTPISYEQYF	TGTGCCAGCAGCAGGACACCCATCTCCTACGAGCAGTACTTC
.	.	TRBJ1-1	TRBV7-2	CASSWGRASTEAFF	TGTGCCAGCAGCTGGGGACGGGCGAGCACTGAAGCTTTCTTT
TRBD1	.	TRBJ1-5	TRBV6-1	CASEWDSNQPQRF	TGTGCCAGCGAGTGGGACAGCAATCAGCCCCAGCGTTTT
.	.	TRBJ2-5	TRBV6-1	CASTSPLRGLETQYF	TGTGCCAGCACCTCACCATTACGAGGTTTGGAGACCCAGTACTTC
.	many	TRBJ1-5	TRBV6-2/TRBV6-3	CASSAGQKNQPQHF	TGTGCCAGTTCCGCGGGGCAGAAAAATCAGCCCCAGCATTTT
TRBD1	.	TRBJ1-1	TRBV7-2	CASSLGQGGEAFF	TGTGCCAGCAGCCTCGGACAGGGTGGAGAAGCTTTCTTT
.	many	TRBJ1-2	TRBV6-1	CASSDGGVNGYTF	TGTGCCAGCAGCGATGGGGGGGTGAATGGCTACACCTTC
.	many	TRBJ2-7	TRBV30	CAWSVFTVEQYF	TGTGCCTGGAGTGTATTCACAGTCGAGCAGTACTTC
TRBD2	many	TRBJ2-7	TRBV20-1	CSARSQTSGRVEQYF	TGCAGTGCTAGATCGCAGACTAGCGGGAGAGTCGAGCAGTACTTC
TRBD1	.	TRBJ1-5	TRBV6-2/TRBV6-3	CASSTGGYSNQPQHF	TGTGCCAGCAGTACAGGGGGATATAGCAATCAGCCCCAGCATTTT
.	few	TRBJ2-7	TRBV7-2	CASSDRDDEQYF	TGTGCCAGCAGCGACCGGGACGACGAGCAGTACTTC
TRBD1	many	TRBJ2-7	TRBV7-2	CASSLGGQAHEQYF	TGTGCCAGCAGCTTAGGAGGACAGGCCCACGAGCAGTACTTC
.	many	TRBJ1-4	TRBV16	CASSEGQHSREKLFF	TGTGCCAGCAGCGAGGGACAACATTCAAGGGAAAAACTGTTTTTT
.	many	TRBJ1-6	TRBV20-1	CSARDLRQGESPLHF	TGCAGTGCTAGAGATTTGAGGCAGGGAGAATCACCCCTCCACTTT